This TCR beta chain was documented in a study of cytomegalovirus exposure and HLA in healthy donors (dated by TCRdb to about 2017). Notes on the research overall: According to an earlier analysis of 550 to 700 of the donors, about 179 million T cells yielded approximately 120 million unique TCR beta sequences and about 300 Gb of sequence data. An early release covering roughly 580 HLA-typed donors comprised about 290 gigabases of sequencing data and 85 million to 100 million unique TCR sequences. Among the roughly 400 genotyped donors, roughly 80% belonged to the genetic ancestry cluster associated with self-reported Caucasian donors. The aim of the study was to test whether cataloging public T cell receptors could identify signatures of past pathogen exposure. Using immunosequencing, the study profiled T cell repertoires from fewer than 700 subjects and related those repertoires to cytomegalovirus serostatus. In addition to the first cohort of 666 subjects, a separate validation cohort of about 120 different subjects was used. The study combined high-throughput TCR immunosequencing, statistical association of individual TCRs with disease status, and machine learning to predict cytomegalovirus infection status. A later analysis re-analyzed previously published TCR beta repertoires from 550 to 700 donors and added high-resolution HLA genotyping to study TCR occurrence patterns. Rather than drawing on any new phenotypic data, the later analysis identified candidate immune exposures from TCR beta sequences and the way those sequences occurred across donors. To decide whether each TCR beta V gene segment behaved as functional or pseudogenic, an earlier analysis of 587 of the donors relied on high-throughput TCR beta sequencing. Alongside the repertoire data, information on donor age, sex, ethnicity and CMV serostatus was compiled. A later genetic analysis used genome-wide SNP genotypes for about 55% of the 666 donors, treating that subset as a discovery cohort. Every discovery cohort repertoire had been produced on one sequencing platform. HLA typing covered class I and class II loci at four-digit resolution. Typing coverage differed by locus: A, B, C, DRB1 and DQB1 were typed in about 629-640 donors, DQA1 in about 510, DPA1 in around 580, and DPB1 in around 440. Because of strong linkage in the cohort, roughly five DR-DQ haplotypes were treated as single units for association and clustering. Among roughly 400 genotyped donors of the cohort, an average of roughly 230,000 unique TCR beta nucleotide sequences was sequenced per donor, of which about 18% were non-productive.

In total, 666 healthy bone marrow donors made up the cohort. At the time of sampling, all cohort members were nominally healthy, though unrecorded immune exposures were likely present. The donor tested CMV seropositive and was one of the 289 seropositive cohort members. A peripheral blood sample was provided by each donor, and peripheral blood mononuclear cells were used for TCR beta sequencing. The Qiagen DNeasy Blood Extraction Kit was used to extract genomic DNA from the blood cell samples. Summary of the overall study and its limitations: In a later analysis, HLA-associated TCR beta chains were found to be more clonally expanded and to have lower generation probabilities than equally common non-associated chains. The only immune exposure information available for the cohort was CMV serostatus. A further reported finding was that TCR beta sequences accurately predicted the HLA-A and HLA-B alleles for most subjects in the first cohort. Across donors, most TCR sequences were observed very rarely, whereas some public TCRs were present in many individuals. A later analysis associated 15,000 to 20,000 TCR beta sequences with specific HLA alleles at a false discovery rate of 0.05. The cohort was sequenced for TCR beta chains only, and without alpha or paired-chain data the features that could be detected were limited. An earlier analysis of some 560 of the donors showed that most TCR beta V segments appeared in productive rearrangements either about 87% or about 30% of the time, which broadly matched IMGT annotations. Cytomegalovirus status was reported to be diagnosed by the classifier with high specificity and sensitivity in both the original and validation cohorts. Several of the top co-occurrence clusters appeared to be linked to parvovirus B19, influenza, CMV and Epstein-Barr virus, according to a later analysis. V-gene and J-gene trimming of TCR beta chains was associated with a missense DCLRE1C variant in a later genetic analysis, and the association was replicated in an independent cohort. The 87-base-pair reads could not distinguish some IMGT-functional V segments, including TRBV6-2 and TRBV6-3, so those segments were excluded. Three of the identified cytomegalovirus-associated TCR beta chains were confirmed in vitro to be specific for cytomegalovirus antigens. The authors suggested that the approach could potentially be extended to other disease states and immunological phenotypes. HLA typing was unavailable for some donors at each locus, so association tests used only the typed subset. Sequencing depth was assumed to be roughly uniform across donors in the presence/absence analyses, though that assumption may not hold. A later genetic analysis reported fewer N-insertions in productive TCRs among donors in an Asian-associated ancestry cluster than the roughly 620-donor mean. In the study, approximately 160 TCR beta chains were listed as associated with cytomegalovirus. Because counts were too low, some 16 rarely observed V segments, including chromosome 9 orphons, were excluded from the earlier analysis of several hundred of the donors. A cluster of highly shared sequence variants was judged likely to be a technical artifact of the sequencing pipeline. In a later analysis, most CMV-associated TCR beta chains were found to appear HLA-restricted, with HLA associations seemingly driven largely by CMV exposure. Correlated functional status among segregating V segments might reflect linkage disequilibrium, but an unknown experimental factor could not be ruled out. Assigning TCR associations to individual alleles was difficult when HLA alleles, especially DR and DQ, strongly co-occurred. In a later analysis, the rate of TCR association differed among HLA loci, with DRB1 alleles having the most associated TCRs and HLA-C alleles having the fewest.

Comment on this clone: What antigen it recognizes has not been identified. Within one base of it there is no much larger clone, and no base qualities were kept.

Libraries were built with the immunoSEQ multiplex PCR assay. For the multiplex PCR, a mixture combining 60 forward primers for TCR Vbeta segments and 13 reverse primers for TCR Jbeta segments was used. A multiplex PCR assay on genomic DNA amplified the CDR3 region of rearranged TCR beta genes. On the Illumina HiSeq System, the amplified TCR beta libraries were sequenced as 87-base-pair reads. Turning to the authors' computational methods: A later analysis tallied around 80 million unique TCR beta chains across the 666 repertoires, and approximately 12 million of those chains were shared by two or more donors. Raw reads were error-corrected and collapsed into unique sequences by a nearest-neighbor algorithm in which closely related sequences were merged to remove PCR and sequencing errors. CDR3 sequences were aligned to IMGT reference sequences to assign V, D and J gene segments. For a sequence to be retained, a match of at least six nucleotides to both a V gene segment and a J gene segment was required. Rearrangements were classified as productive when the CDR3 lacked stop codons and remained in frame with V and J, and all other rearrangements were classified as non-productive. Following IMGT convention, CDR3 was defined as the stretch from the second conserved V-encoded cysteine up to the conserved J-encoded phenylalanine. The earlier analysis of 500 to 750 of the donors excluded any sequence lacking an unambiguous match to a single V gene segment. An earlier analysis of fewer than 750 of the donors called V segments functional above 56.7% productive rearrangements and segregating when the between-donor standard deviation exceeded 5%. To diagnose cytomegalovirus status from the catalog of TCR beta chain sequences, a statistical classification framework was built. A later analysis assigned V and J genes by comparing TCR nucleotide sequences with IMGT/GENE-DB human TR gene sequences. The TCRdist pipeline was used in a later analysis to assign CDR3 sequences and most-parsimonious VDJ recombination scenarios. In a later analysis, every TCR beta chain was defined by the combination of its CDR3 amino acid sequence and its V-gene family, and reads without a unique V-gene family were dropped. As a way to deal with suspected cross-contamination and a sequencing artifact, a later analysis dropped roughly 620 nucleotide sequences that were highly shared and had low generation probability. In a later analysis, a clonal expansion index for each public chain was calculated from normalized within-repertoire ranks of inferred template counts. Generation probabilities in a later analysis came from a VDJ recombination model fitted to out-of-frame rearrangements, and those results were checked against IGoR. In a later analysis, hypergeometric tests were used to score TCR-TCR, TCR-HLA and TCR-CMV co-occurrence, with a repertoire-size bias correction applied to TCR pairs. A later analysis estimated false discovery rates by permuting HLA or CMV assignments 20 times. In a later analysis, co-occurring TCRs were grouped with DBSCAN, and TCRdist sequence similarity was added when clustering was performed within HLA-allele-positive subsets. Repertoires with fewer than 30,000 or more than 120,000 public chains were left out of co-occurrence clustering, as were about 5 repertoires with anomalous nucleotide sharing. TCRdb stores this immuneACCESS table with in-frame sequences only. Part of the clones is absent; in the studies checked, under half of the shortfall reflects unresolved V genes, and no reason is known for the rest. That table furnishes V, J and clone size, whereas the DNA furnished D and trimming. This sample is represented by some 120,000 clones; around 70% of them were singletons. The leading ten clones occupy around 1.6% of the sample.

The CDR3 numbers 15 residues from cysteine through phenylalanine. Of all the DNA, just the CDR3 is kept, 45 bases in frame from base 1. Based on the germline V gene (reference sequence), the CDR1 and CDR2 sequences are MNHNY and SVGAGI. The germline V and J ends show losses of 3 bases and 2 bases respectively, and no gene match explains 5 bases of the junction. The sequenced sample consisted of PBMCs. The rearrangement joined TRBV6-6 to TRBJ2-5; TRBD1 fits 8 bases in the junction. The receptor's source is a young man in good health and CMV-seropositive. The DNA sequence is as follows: TGTGCCAGCAGTTATCAGGACAGGGAGCAAGAGACCCAGTACTTC. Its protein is CASSYQDREQETQYF.